This T cell receptor beta chain is from a study of blood T cell repertoires in COVID-19. Study-wide context: The United States, Italy and Spain provided the acute and convalescent COVID-19 samples.

The data were produced by immunoSEQ multiplex PCR, yet TCRdb's version contains in-frame clones alone and is incomplete. Of fewer than 200,000 clones in the sample, roughly 87% are singletons; the top ten hold roughly 1.5%. The CDR3 covers 18 residues. With 6 bases removed from V and 1 base from J, the gap between germline ends came to 24 bases. The germline V gene encodes CDR1 SGHTA and CDR2 FQGNSA. The chain uses TRBV7-2 and TRBJ1-1; D may be TRBD1 (6 bases). Sequencing was performed on peripheral blood. The clonotype was recovered from a woman aged 45 to 65 with acute or convalescent COVID-19. In DNA, the CDR3 is TGTGCCAGCAGTCAAAGGGTGACAGGTTGGCTCGGGAACACTGAAGCTTTCTTT. Translated, it gives CASSQRVTGWLGNTEAFF.